This TCR beta chain was found in a study of shared clonotypes between healthy human individuals. Assay: immunoSEQ multiplex PCR; the TCRdb copy retains only in-frame clones and omits some. The sample has about 2 million clones; around 95% are singletons. The CDR3 has 15 amino acids. Trimming took off 1 base at V and 2 bases at J, with 12 bases between the two ends. Germline assignment: CDR1 SGHAT and CDR2 FQNNGV. The genes are TRBV11-2 and TRBJ2-7; tentatively, D is TRBD1 (6 bases). This receptor was taken from a man in his late teens or twenties in good health. The specimen sequenced was naive CD4+ T cells sorted from blood. The subset is: CD45RA+ positively selected. CDR3 sequence: CASSLADRGPYEQYF. The CDR3, as DNA: TGTGCCAGCAGCTTAGCGGACAGAGGACCCTACGAGCAGTACTTC.